This paragraph covers one T cell receptor beta chain sequence. These data come from a study of blood T cell repertoires in COVID-19. Some clones are missing from TCRdb's copy, which holds only in-frame ones; the method was immunoSEQ multiplex PCR. The profile shows roughly 230,000 clones, 92% of them singletons. Deletions cut 3 bases from V and 3 bases from J, with 12 bases between. Germline CDR1 is SEHNR and CDR2 is FQNEAQ (reference sequence). CDR3 size: 15 residues. Sequenced material: peripheral blood. The genes are TRBV7-9 and TRBJ1-5, with D unclear. This clonotype originated in a man aged 25 to 45 with COVID-19, enrolled during active disease. The CDR3 coding sequence is TGTGCCAGCAGCTTGGGCAGCCGGCTCAATCAGCCCCAGCATTTT. Translated: CASSLGSRLNQPQHF.